The 23 T cell receptor beta chains listed next were all sequenced from one sample in a study of T cells in localized non-small cell lung cancer (dated by TCRdb to 2018 to 2021). Receptor amplification or capture employed the immunoSEQ multiplex PCR assay. As stored in TCRdb, this immuneACCESS dataset retains in-frame rearrangements with V and J assigned. A fraction of the clones does not appear; measured against another copy, unresolved V genes explain less than half of the discrepancy, and the remainder lacks a known reason. This sample has tens of thousands of clones in its table, and around 75% of those were observed once. The ten largest clones add up to about 32% of the sample. Material: PBMCs, obtained before any cancer treatment. Receptor source: a woman aged 35-75 years with stage II squamous cell lung carcinoma.

This clone came up once. The gene calls are TRBV7-2 and TRBJ1-1, with D uncertain. From germline, CDR1 is SGHTA and CDR2 FQGNSA. Trimming left V 1 base short and J 1 base short, with 10 bases between. The CDR3 totals 15 residues. The CDR3 reads CASSLESTSNTEAFF. As DNA, the CDR3 is TGTGCCAGCAGCTTAGAAAGCACTTCGAACACTGAAGCTTTCTTT.

The chain combines TRBV6-5 with TRBJ2-3; D call uncertain. Looked up from germline, CDR1 is MNHEY and CDR2 is SVGAGI. The V gene lost 2 bases and the J gene lost 4 bases, with 10 bases spanning the gap. The CDR3 spans 14 residues. This CDR3 reads CASSYMAAADTQYF. The CDR3, as DNA: TGTGCCAGCAGTTACATGGCAGCAGCAGATACGCAGTATTTT.

The V and J genes are TRBV28 and TRBJ2-7; no reliable D call. The length of the CDR3 is 11 residues. V lost 7 bases, J lost 2 bases, and 6 bases lay in between. Germline-derived CDR1 and CDR2 are MDHEN and SYDVKM. CDR3 protein: CASTSAYEQYV. In DNA form, the CDR3 reads TGTGCCAGCACTTCCGCCTACGAGCAGTACGTC.

V gene TRBV5-1 combines with J gene TRBJ2-7, with D unclear. V lost 4 bases, J lost 5 bases, and 16 bases lay in between. Per germline, CDR1 SGHRS and CDR2 YFSETQ. The CDR3 totals 14 residues. CDR3 in DNA: TGCGCCAGCAGCCAAAACCCCTTTTCGAACGAGCAGTACTTC. Encoded protein: CASSQNPFSNEQYF.

The rearrangement uses TRBV9 and TRBJ2-2; the D is unclear. Trimming took off 4 bases at V and 0 bases at J, with 7 bases between the two ends. The germline V gene encodes CDR1 SGDLS and CDR2 YYNGEE. The CDR3 is 14 amino acids. The CDR3 sequence is CASSFRPNTGELFF. The DNA for the CDR3 is TGTGCCAGCAGCTTTCGCCCGAACACCGGGGAGCTGTTTTTT.

The CDR3: CASSLAGDRNTIYF. In nucleotides, the CDR3 is TGTGCCAGCAGCTTAGCGGGAGACAGAAACACCATATATTTT. The rearrangement joins TRBV7-9 to TRBJ1-3; no clear D gene. Germline CDR1 SEHNR, CDR2 FQNEAQ (reference sequence). The length of the CDR3 is 14 residues. V lost 0 bases and J 5 bases, leaving 8 bases between the germline ends.

This clone was detected a few times. The CDR3 nucleotides are TGTGCCAGCAGTTACGGGCGAAGAATTAACTACGAGCAGTACTTC. It is translated as CASSYGRRINYEQYF. The gene calls are TRBV6-5 and TRBJ2-7, with unresolved D. Germline values: CDR1 MNHEY, CDR2 SVGAGI. CDR3 size: 15 residues. Trimming removed 2 bases from V and 3 bases from J, with 14 bases in between.

This clone appeared a few times. The gene calls are TRBV28 and TRBJ1-1, with a weak D call TRBD1 (5 bases). Trimming took off 10 bases at V and 11 bases at J, with 23 bases between the two ends. Per the germline V gene, CDR1 is MDHEN and CDR2 is SYDVKM. The CDR3 is made up of 13 amino acids. The CDR3 nucleotides are TGTGCCATTATAGGGGCTTATGGAGGCTCCGCTTTCTTT. It specifies CAIIGAYGGSAFF.

The chain joins TRBV9 to TRBJ2-3; no clear D gene. The CDR3 runs 15 residues. CDR1 is SGDLS and CDR2 is YYNGEE in the germline V gene. V was shortened by 0 bases and J by 0 bases, with 8 bases between the two germline ends. The CDR3 sequence is CASSVEHSSTDTQYF. CDR3 nucleotides: TGTGCCAGCAGCGTAGAACATTCTAGCACAGATACGCAGTATTTT. The full variable domain, in which reference TRBV9 and TRBJ2-3 provide the parts outside the CDR3, is DSGVTQTPKHLITATGQRVTLRCSPRSGDLSVYWYQQSLDQGLQFLIQYYNGEERAKGNILERFSAQQFPDLHSELNLSSLELGDSALYFCASSVEHSSTDTQYFGPGTRLTVL.

This chain joins TRBV6-5 and TRBJ1-5; D is unresolved. CDR1 is MNHEY, CDR2 SVGAGI, per germline. V lost 5 bases and J lost 7, with 6 bases in between. The CDR3 runs to 11 residues. The CDR3 DNA reads as TGTGCCAGCAGTCAAGGGCAGCCCCAGCATTTT. This encodes CASSQGQPQHF.

The V call is TRBV11-3, the J call TRBJ1-2, with 8 bases fitting TRBD1. The CDR3 contains 17 residues. After removal of 0 bases from V and 3 bases from J, the junction contained 9 bases not matched to a gene. Germline V gives CDR1 SGHNT, CDR2 YENEEA. The CDR3 DNA sequence: TGTGCCAGCAGCTTAGACTTTACAGGGGGAACCGACTATGGCTACACCTTC. Translated: CASSLDFTGGTDYGYTF. The full variable domain, with the rest looked up from reference TRBV11-3 and TRBJ1-2, is EAGVVQSPRYKIIEKKQPVAFWCNPISGHNTLYWYLQNLGQGPELLIRYENEEAVDDSQLPKDRFSAERLKGVDSTLKIQPAELGDSAVYLCASSLDFTGGTDYGYTFGSGTRLTVV.

The chain recombines TRBV7-9 with TRBJ2-3; TRBD1 might be the D (7 bases). Per the germline V gene, CDR1 is SEHNR and CDR2 is FQNEAQ (reference sequence). The CDR3 spans 17 residues. V was cut by 0 bases and J by 5 bases, with 18 bases left in between. This CDR3 is CASSLAPGARGVDTQYF. In DNA form, the CDR3 reads TGTGCCAGCAGCTTAGCGCCAGGGGCCAGGGGGGTAGATACGCAGTATTTT.

J is TRBJ1-1 and V is TRBV28; D is uncertain. Between the trimmed V and J ends, which lost 3 bases and 4 bases, there was a span of 12 bases. Germline CDR1 is MDHEN and CDR2 is SYDVKM. The CDR3 runs to 14 residues. In nucleotides, the CDR3 is TGTGCCAGCAGTTTCCCCGGGGAGGGCACTGAAGCTTTCTTT. Translated, it gives CASSFPGEGTEAFF.

J is TRBJ1-3 and V is TRBV5-1, with D tentatively TRBD1 (6 bases). The CDR3 runs 18 residues. The V and J ends lost 0 bases and 0 bases respectively, with 16 bases between them. Per germline, CDR1 SGHRS and CDR2 YFSETQ. CDR3 protein: CASSLGPPGQDSGNTIYF. For the CDR3, the DNA is TGCGCCAGCAGCTTGGGCCCCCCGGGACAAGACTCTGGAAACACCATATATTTT.

The chain joins TRBV28 to TRBJ1-5, with a tentative D call TRBD1 (5 bases). The CDR3 spans 14 residues. The V and J ends lost 6 bases and 3 bases respectively, with 12 bases between them. From germline, CDR1 is MDHEN and CDR2 SYDVKM. Here the CDR3 reads CASSIRDANQPQHF. CDR3 nucleotides: TGTGCCAGCAGCATACGGGACGCCAATCAGCCCCAGCATTTT.

The V gene is TRBV10-2, the J gene TRBJ2-4, with 13 bases identical to TRBD2. Germline V gene lookup returns CDR1 WSHSY and CDR2 SAAADI. The CDR3 totals 17 residues. V lost 2 bases, J lost 7 bases, and 8 bases stayed unmatched. CDR3 sequence: CASSEPKGLAGANIQYF. In DNA form, the CDR3 reads TGCGCCAGCAGTGAGCCGAAAGGACTAGCGGGGGCCAACATTCAGTACTTC.

The chain combines TRBV5-4 with TRBJ2-3; D could derive from TRBD1 or TRBD2 (5 bases each). Between the trimmed V and J ends, which lost 4 bases and 2 bases, there was a span of 8 bases. The CDR3 consists of 13 residues. CDR1 is SGHNT, CDR2 YYREEE, per germline (reference sequence). This CDR3 reads CASSLGTTDTQYF. For the CDR3, the DNA is TGTGCCAGCAGCCTTGGGACCACAGATACGCAGTATTTT.

The V gene is TRBV27, the J gene TRBJ1-5; 8 bases line up with TRBD1. Trimming removed 3 bases from V and 7 bases from J; junction bases left unmatched: 5. This CDR3 is 14 amino acids long. CDR1 is MNHEY and CDR2 is SMNVEV in the germline V gene (reference sequence). The CDR3 loop reads CASSLFQGAQPQHF. CDR3 DNA: TGTGCCAGCAGTTTGTTCCAGGGGGCCCAGCCCCAGCATTTT.

The chain recombines TRBV6-5 with TRBJ1-4; D gene unclear. The ends were cut back, 2 bases at V and 7 bases at J, with 11 bases in the middle. The CDR3 loop spans 14 amino acids. Germline V gene lookup returns CDR1 MNHEY and CDR2 SVGAGI. In nucleotides, the CDR3 is TGTGCCAGCAGTTACGGGGAGGACGGTGAAAAACTGTTTTTT. Its translation: CASSYGEDGEKLFF.

The V gene is TRBV2, the J gene TRBJ2-5, with D possibly matching TRBD1 (5 bases). Per the germline V gene, CDR1 is SNHLY and CDR2 is FYNNEI. V dropped 10 bases and J dropped 0 bases, with 9 bases sitting between them. CDR3 length: 12 amino acids. The CDR3 DNA is TGTGCCACCTTACAGGACCAAGAGACCCAGTACTTC. Its translation: CATLQDQETQYF.

The V and J genes are TRBV5-1 and TRBJ2-2, with 8 positions matching TRBD2. From germline, CDR1 is SGHRS and CDR2 YFSETQ. Trimming at V came to 0 bases and at J to 4 bases, leaving 2 bases not matched to a gene. CDR3 size: 15 residues. The CDR3 sequence: CASSLGAGATGELFF. CDR3 in DNA: TGCGCCAGCAGCTTGGGAGCGGGAGCCACCGGGGAGCTGTTTTTT.

This chain uses TRBV28 with TRBJ1-1, with a possible D match to TRBD1 (6 bases). This CDR3 comprises 13 residues. V shed 10 bases and J shed 1 base, with 13 bases lying between them. Germline V gives CDR1 MDHEN, CDR2 SYDVKM. The CDR3 protein is CATRTAENTEAFF. CDR3 sequence (DNA): TGTGCCACCAGGACAGCCGAGAACACTGAAGCTTTCTTT.

This chain joins TRBV6-5 and TRBJ2-1, with 7 bases fitting TRBD2. V was pared by 5 bases and J by 3 bases, with 4 bases of the junction left unmatched. This CDR3 has 14 amino acids. Germline values: CDR1 MNHEY, CDR2 SVGAGI. The CDR3 DNA sequence: TGTGCCAGCAGTATCCGGGACTACTACAATGAGCAGTTCTTC. Its protein is CASSIRDYYNEQFF.